This T cell receptor (beta chain) was recovered during a study of long-term antiretroviral therapy in people with HIV. Sequencing relied on immunoSEQ assay v3.0, run at survey level. Sequencing had a target that covered roughly 40,000-50,000 T-cell genomes per sample. Here immunoSEQ multiplex PCR was the method, and the copy in TCRdb shows in-frame clones only, minus some. The table records about 16,000 clones, 70% to 85% of them present only once. The specimen was unsorted PBMCs, collected 2.1 years after starting antiretroviral therapy. The origin of this receptor is a middle-aged man with HIV.

The CDR3 coding sequence is TGTGCCAGCAGCTTGCGCGGGGCGTTCACCTACGAGCAGTACTTC. It codes for CASSLRGAFTYEQYF. V is TRBV5-4 and J is TRBJ2-7; weak D call: TRBD2 (6 bases). The V gene lost 1 base and the J gene lost 2 bases, with 13 bases spanning the gap. The CDR3 consists of 15 residues. Germline V CDR1 and CDR2: SGHNT, YYREEE (reference sequence).